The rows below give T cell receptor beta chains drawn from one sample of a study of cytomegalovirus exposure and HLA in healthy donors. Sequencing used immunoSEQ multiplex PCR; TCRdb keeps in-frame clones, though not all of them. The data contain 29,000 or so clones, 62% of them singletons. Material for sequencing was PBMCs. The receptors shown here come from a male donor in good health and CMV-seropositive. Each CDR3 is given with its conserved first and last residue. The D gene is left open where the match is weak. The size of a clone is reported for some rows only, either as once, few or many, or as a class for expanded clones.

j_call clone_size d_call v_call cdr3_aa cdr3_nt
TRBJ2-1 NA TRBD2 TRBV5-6 CASSLGLAGHFEYNEQFF TGTGCCAGCAGCTTGGGACTAGCGGGACACTTTGAGTACAATGAGCAGTTCTTC
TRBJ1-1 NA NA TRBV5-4 CASITPGTEAFF TGTGCCAGCATCACCCCAGGCACTGAAGCTTTCTTT
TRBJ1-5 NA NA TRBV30 CAWSVGGTSNQPQHF TGTGCCTGGAGTGTCGGAGGGACCAGCAATCAGCCCCAGCATTTT
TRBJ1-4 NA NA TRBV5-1 CASSLRVGHYLFF TGCGCCAGCAGCTTGAGGGTGGGGCACTACCTGTTTTTT
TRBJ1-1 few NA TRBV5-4 CASSYLKGEGTEAFF TGTGCCAGCAGCTACCTTAAGGGGGAAGGCACTGAAGCTTTCTTT
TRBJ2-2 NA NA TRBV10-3 CAISTQQGLNTGELFF TGTGCCATCAGCACCCAACAGGGTTTGAACACCGGGGAGCTGTTTTTT
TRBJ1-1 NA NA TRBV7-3 CASSLTAAGATEAFF TGTGCCAGCAGCTTAACGGCGGCAGGGGCTACTGAAGCTTTCTTT
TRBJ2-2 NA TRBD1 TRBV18 CASSPHRDRRETGELFF TGTGCCAGCTCACCCCACCGGGACAGGCGCGAGACCGGGGAGCTGTTTTTT
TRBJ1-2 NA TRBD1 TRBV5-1 CASRQGANYGYTF TGCGCCAGCAGACAGGGGGCTAACTATGGCTACACCTTC
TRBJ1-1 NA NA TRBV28 CASTPGRAMNTEAFF TGTGCCAGCACGCCTGGGAGGGCCATGAACACTGAAGCTTTCTTT
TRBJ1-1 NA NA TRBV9 CASSSHLMNTEAFF TGTGCCAGCAGCTCACATTTGATGAACACTGAAGCTTTCTTT
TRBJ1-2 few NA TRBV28 CASSLQVDYGYTF TGTGCCAGCAGTTTGCAGGTCGACTATGGCTACACCTTC
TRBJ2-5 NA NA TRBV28 CASSSPSRDGIGGGAQYF TGTGCCAGCAGTTCCCCGTCCCGGGACGGGATCGGTGGAGGGGCCCAGTACTTC
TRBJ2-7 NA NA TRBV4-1 CASSQASGVGYEQYF TGCGCCAGCAGCCAAGCGTCAGGGGTGGGCTACGAGCAGTACTTC
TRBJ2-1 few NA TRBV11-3 CASSIDSSNEQFF TGTGCCAGCAGCATTGACTCCTCCAATGAGCAGTTCTTC
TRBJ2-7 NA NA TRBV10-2 CASSRRAGEQYF TGCGCCAGCAGCCGCAGGGCGGGAGAGCAGTACTTC
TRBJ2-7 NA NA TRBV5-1 CASSLSGRGYEQYF TGCGCCAGCAGCTTGTCCGGCAGGGGTTACGAGCAGTACTTC
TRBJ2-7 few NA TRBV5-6 CASSTDTSYEQYF TGTGCCAGCAGCACGGACACATCCTACGAGCAGTACTTC
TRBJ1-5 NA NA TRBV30 CAWSTTGAAPQHF TGTGCCTGGAGTACAACTGGAGCGGCGCCCCAGCATTTT
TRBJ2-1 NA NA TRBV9 CASSVSRDNEQFF TGTGCCAGCAGCGTCAGCCGGGACAATGAGCAGTTCTTC
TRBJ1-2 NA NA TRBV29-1 CSVARTANYGYTF TGCAGCGTTGCCAGGACAGCCAACTATGGCTACACCTTC
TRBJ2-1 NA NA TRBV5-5 CASSSPSPEQFF TGTGCCAGCAGCTCCCCGTCCCCGGAGCAGTTCTTC
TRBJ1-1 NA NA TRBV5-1 CASSPLTQRDTEAFF TGCGCCAGCAGCCCCCTTACGCAGAGGGACACTGAAGCTTTCTTT
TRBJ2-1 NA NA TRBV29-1 CSVGHLYNEQFF TGCAGCGTTGGACACTTGTACAATGAGCAGTTCTTC
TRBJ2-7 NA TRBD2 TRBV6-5 CASSYSASGRTEQYF TGTGCCAGCAGTTACTCGGCTAGCGGGAGGACCGAGCAGTACTTC
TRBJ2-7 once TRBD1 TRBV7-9 CASSPRPDRESPYEQYF TGTGCCAGCAGCCCCCGCCCGGACAGGGAGTCCCCCTACGAGCAGTACTTC
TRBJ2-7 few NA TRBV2 CASSEAGYEQYF TGTGCCAGCAGTGAGGCAGGCTACGAGCAGTACTTC
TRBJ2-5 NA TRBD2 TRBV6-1 CASSVMIAGGQETQYF TGTGCCAGCAGTGTGATGATAGCGGGAGGCCAAGAGACCCAGTACTTC
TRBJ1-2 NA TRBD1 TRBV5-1 CASRRTGEGYTF TGCGCCAGCAGGAGGACAGGGGAAGGCTACACCTTC
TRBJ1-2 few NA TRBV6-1 CASRTLDGYTF TGTGCCAGCAGGACCCTAGATGGCTACACCTTC
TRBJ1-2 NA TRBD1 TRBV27 CASSPRGEGARRGGYTF TGTGCCAGCAGTCCCCGTGGAGAGGGGGCAAGACGGGGCGGCTACACCTTC
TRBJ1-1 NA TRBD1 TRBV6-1 CASSLDRGDTEAFF TGTGCCAGCAGTCTTGACAGGGGTGACACTGAAGCTTTCTTT
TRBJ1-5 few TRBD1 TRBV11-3 CASSWDSHNQPQHF TGTGCCAGCAGCTGGGACAGCCACAACCAGCCCCAGCATTTT
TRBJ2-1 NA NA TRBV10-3 CAISQTSHEQFF TGTGCCATCAGCCAGACATCCCATGAGCAGTTCTTC
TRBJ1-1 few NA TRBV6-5 CASSYRGRGRHEAFF TGTGCCAGCAGTTACCGAGGCAGGGGCCGTCATGAAGCTTTCTTT
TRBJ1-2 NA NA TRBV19 CASKRADYYGYTF TGTGCCAGTAAGAGGGCCGACTACTATGGCTACACCTTC